Below, 14 T cell receptor beta chains from the same sample are listed, as sequenced in a study of T cell responses to AZD1222 COVID-19 vaccine. The protocol was immunoSEQ multiplex PCR, while the TCRdb copy is restricted to in-frame clones and leaves out a portion. The data contain roughly 160,000 clones, approximately 90% of them seen just once; the ten biggest clones take up around 1.5%. Sequences were derived from peripheral blood, sampled on day 0 of AZD1222 vaccination. The receptors originated from an adult in good health.

V is TRBV11-3 and J is TRBJ1-2; the D is unclear. This CDR3 has 13 amino acids. Germline V lookup: CDR1 SGHNT, CDR2 YENEEA. V was trimmed by 5 bases and J by 4 bases, leaving 11 bases between them. CDR3: CASSQTLGYGYTF. CDR3 coding DNA: TGTGCCAGCAGCCAGACTCTTGGCTATGGCTACACCTTC.

The rearrangement links TRBV19 to TRBJ2-2, with 7 positions matching TRBD1. CDR1 and CDR2 (germline): LNHDA, SQIVND (reference sequence). Trimming at V came to 3 bases and at J to 6 bases, leaving 4 bases not matched to a gene. This CDR3 spans 14 amino acids. The CDR3 coding sequence is TGTGCCAGTAGTATGGGGCAGGGGGCCGGGGAGCTGTTTTTT. This codes for CASSMGQGAGELFF.

The rearrangement joins TRBV6-5 to TRBJ2-2, with TRBD2 matching 11 bases. V trimming: 11 bases; J trimming: 8 bases; junction bases outside the gene matches: 13. Germline V gene lookup returns CDR1 MNHEY and CDR2 SVGAGI. The CDR3 loop spans 15 amino acids. CDR3: CASLPLAGGSGELFF. DNA for the CDR3: TGTGCCTCCCTTCCTCTAGCGGGGGGTTCGGGGGAGCTGTTTTTT.

V gene TRBV3-1 (or the pseudogene TRBV3-2) combines with J gene TRBJ1-4; the D is unclear. There are 12 residues in the CDR3. V lost 1 base, J lost 6 bases, and 3 bases lay in between. The V gene's germline CDR1 is LGHDT and CDR2 YNNKEL (reference sequence). The CDR3, as DNA: TGTGCCAGCAGCCAAGCTCATGAAAAACTGTTTTTT. Translation: CASSQAHEKLFF.

The rearrangement joins TRBV28 to TRBJ1-1; the D gene is possibly TRBD1 (6 bases). The CDR3 consists of 14 residues. Germline V gene sequence: CDR1 MDHEN, CDR2 SYDVKM. Trimming shortened V by 6 bases and J by 4 bases, and 15 bases separated the two germline ends. CDR3 nucleotide sequence: TGTGCCAGCAGGCCCAAACAGGGCCTCACTGAAGCTTTCTTT. This encodes CASRPKQGLTEAFF.

The rearrangement joins TRBV6-5 to TRBJ1-3; TRBD1 aligns across 8 bases. With 5 bases clipped from V and 2 bases from J, the junction kept 5 bases outside the gene matches. CDR1 is MNHEY and CDR2 is SVGAGI in the germline V gene. The CDR3 contains 15 residues. Written as DNA, the CDR3 is TGTGCCAGCAGTAATACAGGGGGAGCTGGAAACACCATATATTTT. Translating gives CASSNTGGAGNTIYF.

The rearrangement joins TRBV7-8 to TRBJ2-7; tentatively, D is TRBD1 (6 bases). The CDR3 runs 13 residues. V was pared by 6 bases and J by 2 bases, with 11 bases between. Germline CDR1 reads SGHVS; CDR2 reads FQNEAQ. CDR3 DNA: TGTGCCAGCAGTTCAGGGGAAACCTACGAGCAGTACTTC. The encoded protein is CASSSGETYEQYF.

This sequence joins TRBV28 and TRBJ2-7, with 7 bases that match TRBD1. After removal of 1 base from V and 0 bases from J, the junction contained 3 bases not matched to a gene. This CDR3 is 15 amino acids long. Germline values: CDR1 MDHEN, CDR2 SYDVKM. The CDR3 DNA sequence: TGTGCCAGCAGTTTATCCGACAGGGCCTCCTACGAGCAGTACTTC. Translation: CASSLSDRASYEQYF.

This chain links TRBV27 with TRBJ1-1; 12 nucleotides align to TRBD1. Trimming took 6 bases from V and 4 from J; bases not matched to a gene: 9. Germline V gene lookup returns CDR1 MNHEY and CDR2 SMNVEV (reference sequence). The CDR3 covers 16 residues. CDR3 sequence (DNA): TGTGCCAGCAGCCCCGGGACAGGGGGCGCAGGCACTGAAGCTTTCTTT. Translating it yields CASSPGTGGAGTEAFF.

The V and J genes are TRBV28 and TRBJ2-5, with 7 bases aligning to TRBD2. The ends lost 5 bases at V and 2 bases at J; junction bases unmatched: 11. Looked up from germline, CDR1 is MDHEN and CDR2 is SYDVKM. The CDR3 consists of 16 residues. The CDR3 protein is CASSLAGAGSQETQYF. CDR3 nucleotides: TGTGCCAGCAGTCTAGCCGGAGCGGGGTCACAAGAGACCCAGTACTTC.

V and J are TRBV7-2 and TRBJ2-3, with D perhaps matching TRBD1 (8 bases). The V gene's germline CDR1 is SGHTA and CDR2 FQGNSA. Between the trimmed V and J ends, which lost 2 bases and 2 bases, there was a span of 17 bases. The CDR3 loop spans 17 amino acids. The CDR3 here is CASSLTHRGRVTDTQYF. In nucleotides, the CDR3 is TGTGCCAGCAGCTTAACCCACAGGGGGAGGGTCACAGATACGCAGTATTTT.

This sequence joins TRBV11-2 and TRBJ1-1, with TRBD1 as a possible D gene (5 bases). Germline V gives CDR1 SGHAT, CDR2 FQNNGV. V was cut by 8 bases and J by 1 base, with 14 bases left in between. The CDR3 is 14 amino acids. The CDR3 region is CASGEGLRNTEAFF. CDR3 nucleotides: TGTGCCAGCGGAGAGGGGTTACGGAACACTGAAGCTTTCTTT.

This clone is a singleton in its sample. The J gene is TRBJ1-4, the V gene TRBV4-1; 10 nucleotides align to TRBD1. This CDR3 spans 18 amino acids. V gave up 0 bases and J gave up 7 bases; unmatched junction bases: 11. Germline V CDR1 and CDR2: MGHRA, YSYEKL. CDR3 sequence: CASSQDARQGARVEKLFF. CDR3 DNA sequence: TGCGCCAGCAGCCAAGATGCCCGACAGGGGGCGCGGGTTGAAAAACTGTTTTTT.

The genes are TRBV7-8 and TRBJ1-1, with 7 bases aligning to TRBD1. The length of the CDR3 is 16 residues. Germline trimming cut 5 bases from V and 4 bases from J; bases unmatched to any gene: 13. Germline CDR1 is SGHVS and CDR2 is FQNEAQ. The CDR3 coding sequence is TGTGCCAGCAGCCCAAGGACAGGAACAGGGCGCACTGAAGCTTTCTTT. Translation gives CASSPRTGTGRTEAFF.